The T cell receptor beta chain under discussion was sequenced for a study of human CD8 memory T cell subsets. CDR1 and CDR2 from the germline V gene are SGHDT and YYEEEE. CDR3 length: 14 amino acids. General study points: Effector memory subsets were less diverse than the similarly diverse stem-like memory and precursor exhausted subsets.

Sequencing libraries of TCR beta were made by UMI-labeled 5' RACE. Reprocessing the 5' RACE reads, TCRdb reports a single entry for every CDR3 protein and omits DNA. In all, the sample yields around 4,300 distinct CDR3 sequences. As concerns this clonotype: Its antigen is undetermined.

This chain links TRBV5-6 with TRBJ1-1; absent DNA, TCRdb's TRBD1 call cannot be checked. This receptor was taken from a human donor in good health. Sequencing was carried out using CD8+ effector memory T cells (TEM) sorted from PBMCs. Described subset: effector memory CD8 T cells, CCR7- CD45RO+ CD95+. CDR3 loop: CASSLAGANTEAFF.